One sample yielded the 5 T cell receptor beta chains listed below, sequenced in a study of control samples from healthy donors and cancer patients. This table comes from immunoSEQ multiplex PCR, and its TCRdb copy is limited to in-frame clones, with some not included. The sample contains 110,000 or so clones, approximately 82% of which appear only once. The sequenced material came from blood. These receptors all come from a man between 18 and 35 years old in good health.

V is TRBV4-1 and J is TRBJ2-7, with D unresolved. CDR1 and CDR2 from the germline V gene are MGHRA and YSYEKL. The CDR3 is 13 residues long. With 3 bases removed from V and 2 bases from J, the gap between germline ends came to 8 bases. The CDR3 DNA reads as TGCGCCAGCAGCCAGGTTAGGGCCTACGAGCAGTACTTC. Residues: CASSQVRAYEQYF.

The rearrangement uses TRBV7-9 and TRBJ1-2; the D gene is possibly TRBD1 (6 bases). Trimming pared 5 bases from V and 2 bases from J, leaving 21 bases between. The CDR3 contains 17 residues. CDR1 SEHNR and CDR2 FQNEAQ come from the germline V gene (reference sequence). In nucleotides, the CDR3 is TGTGCCAGCAGCCCCTGGGGGTCGGGGGCGCTAAACTATGGCTACACCTTC. As protein: CASSPWGSGALNYGYTF.

This clone was counted only a few times. The genes are TRBV5-4 and TRBJ1-3; D may be TRBD1 (6 bases). The CDR3 has 16 residues. The V end lost 0 bases, the J end lost 4 bases, and 14 bases lay between the germline ends. From germline, CDR1 is SGHNT and CDR2 YYREEE (reference sequence). The CDR3 spells CASSLDRALEGNTIYF. In DNA, the CDR3 is TGTGCCAGCAGCTTGGACAGGGCGCTTGAGGGAAACACCATATATTTT.

The chain carries TRBV20-1 and TRBJ2-3; TRBD2 is a possible D gene (7 bases). CDR1 and CDR2 from the germline V gene are DFQATT and SNEGSKA (reference sequence). The CDR3 contains 15 residues. Trimming shortened V by 3 bases and J by 8 bases, and 21 bases separated the two germline ends. The CDR3 DNA reads as TGCAGTGCTAGTGGAGGCCGGGCGGGGGCTGGTACGCAGTATTTT. This encodes CSASGGRAGAGTQYF.

This chain links TRBV6-5 with TRBJ1-5; D is uncertain. The V gene lost 5 bases and the J gene lost 4 bases, with 9 bases spanning the gap. Germline values: CDR1 MNHEY, CDR2 SVGAGI. The CDR3 covers 13 residues. Here the CDR3 reads CASSPLINQPQHF. CDR3 coding DNA: TGTGCCAGCAGTCCCCTGATAAATCAGCCCCAGCATTTT.